Below, 26 T cell receptor beta chains from the same sample are listed, as sequenced in a study of T cells in localized non-small cell lung cancer. Data came from immunoSEQ multiplex PCR; TCRdb stores just in-frame clones and leaves some out. The sample lists more than 40,000 clones; around 86% were seen once. The input for sequencing was PBMCs, taken before any cancer treatment. These receptors all come from a man aged 40-75 years with stage II lung adenocarcinoma.

The chain links TRBV19 to TRBJ2-2; D is unclear. CDR1 is LNHDA, CDR2 SQIVND, per germline (reference sequence). V shed 5 bases and J shed 3 bases, with 7 bases lying between them. The CDR3 covers 13 residues. The CDR3 region is CASSEDHTGELFF. The CDR3 nucleotides read TGTGCCAGTAGTGAGGACCACACCGGGGAGCTGTTTTTT.

The chain uses TRBV4-1 and TRBJ2-1; D call uncertain. Trimming pared 2 bases from V and 3 bases from J, leaving 11 bases between. The CDR3 runs to 15 residues. Germline V lookup: CDR1 MGHRA, CDR2 YSYEKL. CDR3 in DNA: TGCGCCAGCAGCCAAAGGAGTGGGAACTACAATGAGCAGTTCTTC. Translating it yields CASSQRSGNYNEQFF.

The chain recombines TRBV30 with TRBJ2-1; D possibly corresponds to TRBD1 (6 bases). V lost 3 bases and J lost 9, with 18 bases in between. This CDR3 comprises 14 residues. The germline V gene has CDR1 GTSNPN and CDR2 SVGIG (reference sequence). The CDR3 loop reads CAWRRGHISGEQFF. In nucleotides, the CDR3 is TGTGCCTGGAGGAGGGGACATATTAGTGGTGAGCAGTTCTTC.

This clone was seen more than once but under ten times. J is TRBJ1-2 and V is TRBV5-1; 10 nucleotides match TRBD1. This CDR3 has 17 amino acids. The trim removed 4 bases at V and 6 bases at J, leaving 15 bases unmatched. CDR1 and CDR2 from the germline V gene are SGHRS and YFSETQ. The CDR3 loop reads CASSHSTPRTGGNGYTF. CDR3 sequence (DNA): TGCGCCAGCAGCCACTCTACCCCTCGGACAGGGGGTAATGGCTACACCTTC. Supplemented by reference TRBV5-1 and TRBJ1-2, the full variable domain reads KAGVTQTPRYLIKTRGQQVTLSCSPISGHRSVSWYQQTPGQGLQFLFEYFSETQRNKGNFPGRFSGRQFSNSRSEMNVSTLELGDSALYLCASSHSTPRTGGNGYTFGSGTRLTVV.

The chain links TRBV6-1 to TRBJ2-7, with D unresolved. Looked up from germline, CDR1 is MNHNS and CDR2 is SASEGT. V gave up 9 bases and J gave up 0 bases, with 18 bases separating them. The CDR3 has 15 amino acids. Written as DNA, the CDR3 is TGTGCCAGTCACCTTTCAGGTGCCAGCTCCTACGAGCAGTACTTC. It encodes CASHLSGASSYEQYF.

The chain recombines TRBV29-1 with TRBJ1-4, with a tentative D call TRBD1 (6 bases). CDR3 length: 14 residues. Trimming cost V 6 bases and J 6 bases, with 17 bases left between them. Germline CDR1 SQVTM, CDR2 ANQGSEA. CDR3 DNA: TGCAGCGTGCAAGACAGGTGGGAAGATGAAAAACTGTTTTTT. Translation: CSVQDRWEDEKLFF.

The chain joins TRBV7-2 to TRBJ2-5; maybe TRBD2 (5 bases). Per the germline V gene, CDR1 is SGHTA and CDR2 is FQGNSA. The CDR3 has 17 amino acids. V was clipped by 1 base and J by 7 bases, with 22 bases between them. The CDR3 DNA reads TGTGCCAGCAGCTTAGTCGTGCGGGCAGCGCCTCTTGGGACCCAGTACTTC. Protein product: CASSLVVRAAPLGTQYF. Full variable domain (rest looked up from reference TRBV7-2 and TRBJ2-5): GAGVSQSPSNKVTEKGKDVELRCDPISGHTALYWYRQSLGQGLEFLIYFQGNSAPDKSGLPSDRFSAERTGGSVSTLTIQRTQQEDSAVYLCASSLVVRAAPLGTQYFGPGTRLLVL.

V gene TRBV5-6 combines with J gene TRBJ1-4, with TRBD1 identical over 9 bases. Unmatched junction bases numbered 5, after V lost 3 bases and J lost 5 bases. The CDR3 contains 15 residues. From germline, CDR1 is SGHDT and CDR2 YYEEEE. DNA of the CDR3: TGTGCCAGCAGCTCCGGGACAGGGCCAAATGAAAAACTGTTTTTT. Its protein is CASSSGTGPNEKLFF. Full variable domain (rest looked up from reference TRBV5-6 and TRBJ1-4): DAGVTQSPTHLIKTRGQQVTLRCSPKSGHDTVSWYQQALGQGPQFIFQYYEEEERQRGNFPDRFSGHQFPNYSSELNVNALLLGDSALYLCASSSGTGPNEKLFFGSGTQLSVL.

The J gene is TRBJ2-5, the V gene TRBV27, with a tentative D call TRBD2 (5 bases). This CDR3 has 14 amino acids. Trimming pared 2 bases from V and 1 base from J, leaving 8 bases between. Per the germline V gene, CDR1 is MNHEY and CDR2 is SMNVEV (reference sequence). CDR3 in amino acids: CASSLRGIQETQYF. The CDR3 DNA is TGTGCCAGCAGTTTACGGGGTATCCAAGAGACCCAGTACTTC.

This CDR3 reads CASSLKRCISGNTIYF. In nucleotides, the CDR3 is TGTGCCAGCAGCTTAAAGCGGTGTATCTCTGGAAACACCATATATTTT. This chain joins TRBV7-3 and TRBJ1-3; no reliable D call. The germline V and J ends were trimmed by 1 base and 0 bases, with 10 bases remaining between them. Germline lookup yields CDR1 SGHTA and CDR2 FQGTGA. The CDR3 has 16 residues.

The V gene is TRBV7-7, the J gene TRBJ2-1; TRBD1 agrees at 7 bases. The germline CDR1 and CDR2 sequences are SSHAT and FNYEAQ (reference sequence). J was trimmed by 6 bases and V by 5 bases; bases with no gene match: 4. The CDR3 is made up of 13 amino acids. CDR3 residues: CASSEGTVNEQFF. The CDR3, as DNA: TGTGCCAGCAGCGAGGGGACAGTCAATGAGCAGTTCTTC.

The chain employs TRBV5-1 and TRBJ1-2; the match to TRBD1 covers 7 bases. Germline V lookup: CDR1 SGHRS, CDR2 YFSETQ. Trimming removed 2 bases from V and 9 bases from J; junction bases left unmatched: 13. The CDR3 sequence is 15 residues long. The chain's CDR3 is CASSFGRGTEASYTF. The CDR3 nucleotides read TGCGCCAGCAGCTTTGGAAGGGGGACAGAGGCGAGCTACACCTTC.

This clone was detected only once. The chain links TRBV4-1 to TRBJ1-2; possibly TRBD1 for D (6 bases). This CDR3 spans 17 amino acids. Germline values: CDR1 MGHRA, CDR2 YSYEKL. Trimming took off 1 base at V and 4 bases at J, with 19 bases between the two ends. The CDR3 DNA is TGCGCCAGCAGCCAAGCCACTAGAATAGGGGGGACCTATGGCTACACCTTC. Its translation: CASSQATRIGGTYGYTF.

This chain's CDR3 is CASKGGNTIYF. CDR3 nucleotide sequence: TGTGCCAGCAAAGGGGGAAACACCATATATTTT. The rearrangement links TRBV25-1 to TRBJ1-3; D gene uncertain. The CDR3 runs to 11 residues. V was trimmed by 7 bases and J by 4 bases, leaving 5 bases between them. CDR1 is MGHDK and CDR2 is SYGVNS in the germline V gene.

The genes are TRBV7-3 and TRBJ2-3; 7 nucleotides match TRBD2. V was clipped by 3 bases and J by 4 bases; unmatched bases: 7. CDR3 length: 15 amino acids. Germline CDR1 SGHTA, CDR2 FQGTGA. CDR3 bases: TGTGCCAGCAGCTTGGGAATTCGGGGGGCAGATACGCAGTATTTT. Translation: CASSLGIRGADTQYF. Drawing the rest from reference TRBV7-3 and TRBJ2-3, the complete variable domain is GAGVSQTPSNKVTEKGKYVELRCDPISGHTALYWYRQSLGQGPEFLIYFQGTGAADDSGLPNDRFFAVRPEGSVSTLKIQRTERGDSAVYLCASSLGIRGADTQYFGPGTRLTVL.

Concerning this clone: This CDR3 is also generated by other DNA sequences in the sample. This chain connects TRBV4-1 to TRBJ1-2; TRBD1 matches at 12 bases. CDR1 MGHRA and CDR2 YSYEKL come from the germline V gene. Losses at the gene ends were 5 bases for V and 8 bases for J; bases not matched to a gene: 9. CDR3 length: 15 residues. The CDR3 DNA is TGCGCCAGCAGCTTGGGACAGGGGGCGGGGGGGGGCTACACCTTC. It is translated as CASSLGQGAGGGYTF.

V gene TRBV7-3 combines with J gene TRBJ2-5, with TRBD1 matching 11 bases. Germline lookup yields CDR1 SGHTA and CDR2 FQGTGA. V dropped 5 bases and J dropped 5; count of bases not matched to a gene: 7. The CDR3 covers 15 residues. CDR3 nucleotides: TGTGCCAGCAGCACGGGGACAGGGGGTTTGGAGACCCAGTACTTC. Translated: CASSTGTGGLETQYF.

This rearrangement joins TRBV6-5 to TRBJ2-7; no clear D gene. V lost 4 bases and J 6 bases, leaving 13 bases between the germline ends. CDR1 is MNHEY, CDR2 SVGAGI, per germline. The CDR3 has 13 residues. The CDR3 here is CASSLGRSGEQYF. The CDR3 DNA follows: TGTGCCAGCAGTTTGGGCAGGTCAGGCGAGCAGTACTTC.

The gene calls are TRBV5-6 and TRBJ2-5; D not resolved. Germline CDR1 is SGHDT and CDR2 is YYEEEE. The CDR3 spans 14 residues. Trimming took 0 bases from V and 1 from J, leaving 7 bases between them. CDR3 coding DNA: TGTGCCAGCAGCTTGGAAGGTCCCCAAGAGACCCAGTACTTC. It is translated as CASSLEGPQETQYF. The variable domain in full, with the rest retrieved from reference TRBV5-6 and TRBJ2-5, is DAGVTQSPTHLIKTRGQQVTLRCSPKSGHDTVSWYQQALGQGPQFIFQYYEEEERQRGNFPDRFSGHQFPNYSSELNVNALLLGDSALYLCASSLEGPQETQYFGPGTRLLVL.

The chain has TRBV5-4 and TRBJ2-5, with 9 bases fitting TRBD1. The CDR3 has 16 amino acids. CDR1 and CDR2 from the germline V gene are SGHNT and YYREEE (reference sequence). V lost 4 bases, J lost 2 bases, and 9 bases stayed unmatched. The CDR3 bases are TGTGCCAGCAGCGGGGGGGACAGGGAGATACAAGAGACCCAGTACTTC. Translated, it gives CASSGGDREIQETQYF.

This clone was counted only a few times. This sequence joins TRBV5-1 and TRBJ2-7, with 9 positions matching TRBD1. The junction had 5 bases not matched to a gene; V was cut back by 4 bases and J by 6 bases. The CDR3 is 13 residues long. The germline V gene has CDR1 SGHRS and CDR2 YFSETQ. CDR3: CASSAGTGTEQYF. The DNA of the CDR3 is TGCGCCAGCAGCGCCGGGACAGGGACCGAGCAGTACTTC.

The chain carries TRBV19 and TRBJ1-5; D is uncertain. This CDR3 has 13 residues. Trimming pared 0 bases from V and 9 bases from J, leaving 9 bases between. CDR1 and CDR2 (germline): LNHDA, SQIVND (reference sequence). CDR3 DNA sequence: TGTGCCAGTAGTATAGAGGAGCAGAGGCCCCAGCATTTT. Protein sequence: CASSIEEQRPQHF.

J is TRBJ1-5 and V is TRBV7-8, with D maybe TRBD1 (6 bases). This CDR3 contains 16 residues. Germline loops: CDR1 SGHVS, CDR2 FQNEAQ. Deletions cut 0 bases from V and 5 bases from J, with 14 bases between. As DNA, the CDR3 is TGTGCCAGCAGCTTAGCTTGGGCAGGGGATGATCAGCCCCAGCATTTT. Its translation is CASSLAWAGDDQPQHF.

V gene TRBV6-1 combines with J gene TRBJ1-1, with D uncertain. CDR3 length equals 12 residues. In germline, CDR1 is MNHNS, CDR2 SASEGT. Trimming removed 5 bases from V and 0 bases from J, with 4 bases in between. The CDR3 reads CASSILNTEAFF. In DNA form, the CDR3 reads TGTGCCAGCAGTATCCTGAACACTGAAGCTTTCTTT.

The J gene is TRBJ2-4, the V gene TRBV5-6; 8 bases are a match to TRBD1. The V gene end was trimmed by 4 bases and the J gene end by 1 base; junction bases not matched to a gene: 7. The CDR3 spans 16 residues. Germline CDR1 and CDR2: SGHDT and YYEEEE. CDR3 loop: CASSPDRGWAKNIQYF. CDR3 nucleotides: TGTGCCAGCAGCCCCGACAGGGGTTGGGCCAAAAACATTCAGTACTTC. The whole variable domain, filled in from reference TRBV5-6 and TRBJ2-4, reads DAGVTQSPTHLIKTRGQQVTLRCSPKSGHDTVSWYQQALGQGPQFIFQYYEEEERQRGNFPDRFSGHQFPNYSSELNVNALLLGDSALYLCASSPDRGWAKNIQYFGAGTRLSVL.

V and J are TRBV6-5 and TRBJ2-7, with a tentative D call TRBD1 (5 bases). There are 15 residues in the CDR3. Germline-derived CDR1 and CDR2 are MNHEY and SVGAGI. V shed 0 bases and J shed 5 bases, with 14 bases lying between them. Written as DNA, the CDR3 is TGTGCCAGCAGTTACTCGTCGGCAGGGCCTCACGAGCAGTACGTC. Protein sequence: CASSYSSAGPHEQYV.